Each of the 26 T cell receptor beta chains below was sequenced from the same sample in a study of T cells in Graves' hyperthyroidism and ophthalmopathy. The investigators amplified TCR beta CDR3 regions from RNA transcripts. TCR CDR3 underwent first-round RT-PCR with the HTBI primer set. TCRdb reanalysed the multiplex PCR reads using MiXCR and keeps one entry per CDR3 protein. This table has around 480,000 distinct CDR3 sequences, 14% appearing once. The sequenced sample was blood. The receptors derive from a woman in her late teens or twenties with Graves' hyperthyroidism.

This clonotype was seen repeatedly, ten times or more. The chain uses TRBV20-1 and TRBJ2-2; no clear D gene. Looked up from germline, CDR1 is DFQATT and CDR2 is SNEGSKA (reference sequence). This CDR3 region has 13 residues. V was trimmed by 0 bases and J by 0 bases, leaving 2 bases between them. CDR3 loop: CSARDPNTGELFF. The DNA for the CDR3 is TGCAGTGCTAGAGATCCGAACACCGGGGAGCTGTTTTTT.

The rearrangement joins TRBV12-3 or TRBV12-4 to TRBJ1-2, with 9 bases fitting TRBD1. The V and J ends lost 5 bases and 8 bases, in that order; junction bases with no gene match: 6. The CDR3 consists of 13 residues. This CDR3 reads CASSRDRAGGYTF. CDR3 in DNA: TGTGCCAGCAGTCGGGACAGGGCGGGGGGCTACACCTTC.

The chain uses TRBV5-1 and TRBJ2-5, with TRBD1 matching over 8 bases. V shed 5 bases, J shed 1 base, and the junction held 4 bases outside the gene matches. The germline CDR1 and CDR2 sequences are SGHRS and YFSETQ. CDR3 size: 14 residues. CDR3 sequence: CASSSGQGQETQYF. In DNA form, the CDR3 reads TGCGCCAGCAGTTCTGGACAGGGCCAAGAGACCCAGTACTTC. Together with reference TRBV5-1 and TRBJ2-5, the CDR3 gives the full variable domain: KAGVTQTPRYLIKTRGQQVTLSCSPISGHRSVSWYQQTPGQGLQFLFEYFSETQRNKGNFPGRFSGRQFSNSRSEMNVSTLELGDSALYLCASSSGQGQETQYFGPGTRLLVL.

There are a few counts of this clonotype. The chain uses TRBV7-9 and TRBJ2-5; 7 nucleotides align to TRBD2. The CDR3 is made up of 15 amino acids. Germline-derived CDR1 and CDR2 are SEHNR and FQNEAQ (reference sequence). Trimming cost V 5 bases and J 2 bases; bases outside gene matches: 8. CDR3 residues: CASSLLACKQETQYF. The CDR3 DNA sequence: TGTGCCAGCAGCCTACTAGCGTGCAAACAAGAGACCCAGTACTTC.

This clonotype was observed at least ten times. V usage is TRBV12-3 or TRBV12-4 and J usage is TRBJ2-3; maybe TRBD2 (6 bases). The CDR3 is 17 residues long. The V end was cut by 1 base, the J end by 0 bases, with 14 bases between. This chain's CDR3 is CASSLVRRVISTDTQYF. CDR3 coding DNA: TGTGCCAGCAGTTTAGTTCGGAGGGTTATCAGCACAGATACGCAGTATTTT.

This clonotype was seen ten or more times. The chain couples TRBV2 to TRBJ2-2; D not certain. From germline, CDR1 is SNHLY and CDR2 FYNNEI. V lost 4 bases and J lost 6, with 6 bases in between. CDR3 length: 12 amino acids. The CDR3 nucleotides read TGTGCCAGCAGTGTAGGCCCCGGGGAGCTGTTTTTT. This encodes CASSVGPGELFF.

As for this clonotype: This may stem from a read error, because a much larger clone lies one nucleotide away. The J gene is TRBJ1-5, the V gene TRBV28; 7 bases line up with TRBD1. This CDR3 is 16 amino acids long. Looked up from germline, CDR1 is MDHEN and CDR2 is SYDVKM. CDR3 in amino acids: CASSTPHRGGNQSQHF. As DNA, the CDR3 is TGTGCCAGCAGTACCCCGCACAGGGGTGGCAATCAGTCCCAGCATTTT.

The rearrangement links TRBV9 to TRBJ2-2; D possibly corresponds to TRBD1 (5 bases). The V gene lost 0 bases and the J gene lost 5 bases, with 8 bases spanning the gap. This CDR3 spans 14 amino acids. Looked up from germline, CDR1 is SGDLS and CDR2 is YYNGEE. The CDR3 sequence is CASSVVAGTGELFF. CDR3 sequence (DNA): TGTGCCAGCAGCGTAGTTGCAGGGACCGGGGAGCTGTTTTTT.

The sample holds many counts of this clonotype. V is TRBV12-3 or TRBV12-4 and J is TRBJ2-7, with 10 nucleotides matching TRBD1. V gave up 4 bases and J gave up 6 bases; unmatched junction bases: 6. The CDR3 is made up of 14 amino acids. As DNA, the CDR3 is TGTGCCAGCAGTTCACGGGACAGGGGTCCCGAGCAGTACTTC. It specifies CASSSRDRGPEQYF.

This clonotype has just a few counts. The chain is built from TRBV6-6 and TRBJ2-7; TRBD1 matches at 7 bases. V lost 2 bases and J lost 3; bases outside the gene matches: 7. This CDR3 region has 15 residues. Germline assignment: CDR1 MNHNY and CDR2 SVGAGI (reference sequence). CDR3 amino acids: CASSYGRTGYYEQYF. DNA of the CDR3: TGTGCCAGCAGTTACGGCCGGACAGGATACTACGAGCAGTACTTC.

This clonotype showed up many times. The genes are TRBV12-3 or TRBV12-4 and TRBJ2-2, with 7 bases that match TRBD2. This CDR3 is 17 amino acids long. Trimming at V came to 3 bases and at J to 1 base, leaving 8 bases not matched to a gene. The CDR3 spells CASSLGGVVGNTGELFF. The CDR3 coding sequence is TGTGCCAGCAGTTTGGGGGGGGTGGTTGGGAACACCGGGGAGCTGTTTTTT.

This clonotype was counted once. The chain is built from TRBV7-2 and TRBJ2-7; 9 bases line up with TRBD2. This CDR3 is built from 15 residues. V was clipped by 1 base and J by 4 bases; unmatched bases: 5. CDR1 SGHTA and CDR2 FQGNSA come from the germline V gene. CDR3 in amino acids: CASSLVGTSSYEQYF. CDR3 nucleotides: TGTGCCAGCAGCTTAGTAGGGACTAGCAGTTACGAGCAGTACTTC.

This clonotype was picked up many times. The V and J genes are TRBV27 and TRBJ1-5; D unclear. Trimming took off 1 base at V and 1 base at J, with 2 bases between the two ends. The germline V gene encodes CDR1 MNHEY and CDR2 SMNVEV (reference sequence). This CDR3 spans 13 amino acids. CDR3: CASSLWSNQPQHF. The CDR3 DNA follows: TGTGCCAGCAGTTTATGGAGCAATCAGCCCCAGCATTTT.

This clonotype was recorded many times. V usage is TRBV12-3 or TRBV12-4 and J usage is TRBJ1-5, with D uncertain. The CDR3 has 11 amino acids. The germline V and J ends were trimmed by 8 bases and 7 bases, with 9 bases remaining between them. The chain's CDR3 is CASGLDQPQHF. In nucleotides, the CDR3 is TGTGCCAGCGGGTTGGACCAGCCCCAGCATTTT.

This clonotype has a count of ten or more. This CDR3 reads CASSFDPRRISDTQYF. Here the CDR3 DNA reads TGCGCCAGCAGCTTCGACCCTCGCCGTATCTCAGATACGCAGTATTTT. The chain uses TRBV4-1 and TRBJ2-3; D ambiguous. CDR3 length: 16 residues. Per germline, CDR1 MGHRA and CDR2 YSYEKL. V gave up 5 bases and J gave up 4 bases, with 19 bases separating them.

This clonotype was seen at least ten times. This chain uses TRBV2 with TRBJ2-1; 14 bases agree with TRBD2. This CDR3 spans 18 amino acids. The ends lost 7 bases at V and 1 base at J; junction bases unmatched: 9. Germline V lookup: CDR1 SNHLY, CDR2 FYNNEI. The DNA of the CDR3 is TGTGCCAGCATCCCGGGACTAGCGGGAGTTAATTCCTACAATGAGCAGTTCTTC. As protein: CASIPGLAGVNSYNEQFF. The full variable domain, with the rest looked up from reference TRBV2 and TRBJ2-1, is EPEVTQTPSHQVTQMGQEVILRCVPISNHLYFYWYRQILGQKVEFLVSFYNNEISEKSEIFDDQFSVERPDGSNFTLKIRSTKLEDSAMYFCASIPGLAGVNSYNEQFFGPGTRLTVL.

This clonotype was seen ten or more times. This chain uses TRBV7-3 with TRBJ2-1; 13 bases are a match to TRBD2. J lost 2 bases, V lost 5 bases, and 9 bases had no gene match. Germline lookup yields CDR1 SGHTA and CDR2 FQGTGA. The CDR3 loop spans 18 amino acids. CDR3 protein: CASSLGTSGIGAYNEQFF. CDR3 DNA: TGTGCCAGCAGCCTCGGGACTAGCGGGATAGGCGCCTACAATGAGCAGTTCTTC.

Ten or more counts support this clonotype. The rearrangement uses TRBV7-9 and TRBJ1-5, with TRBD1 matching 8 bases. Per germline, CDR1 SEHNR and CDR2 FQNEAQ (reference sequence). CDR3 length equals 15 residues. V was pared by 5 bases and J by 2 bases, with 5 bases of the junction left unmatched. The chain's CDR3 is CASSVGQGGNQPQHF. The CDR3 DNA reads TGTGCCAGCAGCGTTGGACAGGGAGGCAATCAGCCCCAGCATTTT. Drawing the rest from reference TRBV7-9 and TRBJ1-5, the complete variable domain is DTGVSQNPRHKITKRGQNVTFRCDPISEHNRLYWYRQTLGQGPEFLTYFQNEAQLEKSRLLSDRFSAERPKGSFSTLEIQRTEQGDSAMYLCASSVGQGGNQPQHFGDGTRLSIL.

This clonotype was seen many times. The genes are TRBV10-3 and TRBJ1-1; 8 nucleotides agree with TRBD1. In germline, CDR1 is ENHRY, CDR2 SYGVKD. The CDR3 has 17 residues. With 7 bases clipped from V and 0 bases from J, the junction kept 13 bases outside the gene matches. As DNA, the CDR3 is TGTGCCATCACCAAAACTTGGACAGGGAAGATGAACACTGAAGCTTTCTTT. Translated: CAITKTWTGKMNTEAFF.

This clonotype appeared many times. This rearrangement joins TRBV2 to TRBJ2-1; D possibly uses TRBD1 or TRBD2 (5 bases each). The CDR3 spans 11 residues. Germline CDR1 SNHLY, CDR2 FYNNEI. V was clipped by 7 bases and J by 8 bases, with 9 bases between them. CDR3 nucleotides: TGTGCCAGCACCCAGGGAGATGAGCAGTTCTTC. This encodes CASTQGDEQFF.

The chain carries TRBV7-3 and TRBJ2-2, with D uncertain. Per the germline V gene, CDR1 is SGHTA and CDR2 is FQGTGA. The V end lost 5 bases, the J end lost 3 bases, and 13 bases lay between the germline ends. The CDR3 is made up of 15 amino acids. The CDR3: CASSPTTGYTGELFF. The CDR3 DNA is TGTGCCAGCAGCCCTACAACCGGGTACACCGGGGAGCTGTTTTTT.

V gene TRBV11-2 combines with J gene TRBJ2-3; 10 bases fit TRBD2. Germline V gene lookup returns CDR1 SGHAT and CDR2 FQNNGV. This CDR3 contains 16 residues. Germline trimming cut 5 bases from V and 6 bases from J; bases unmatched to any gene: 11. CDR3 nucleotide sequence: TGTGCCAGCAGCCATGGGAGCGGGAGGGCCGGGGATACGCAGTATTTT. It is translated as CASSHGSGRAGDTQYF. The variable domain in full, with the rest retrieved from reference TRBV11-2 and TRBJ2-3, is EAGVAQSPRYKIIEKRQSVAFWCNPISGHATLYWYQQILGQGPKLLIQFQNNGVVDDSQLPKDRFSAERLKGVDSTLKIQPAKLEDSAVYLCASSHGSGRAGDTQYFGPGTRLTVL.

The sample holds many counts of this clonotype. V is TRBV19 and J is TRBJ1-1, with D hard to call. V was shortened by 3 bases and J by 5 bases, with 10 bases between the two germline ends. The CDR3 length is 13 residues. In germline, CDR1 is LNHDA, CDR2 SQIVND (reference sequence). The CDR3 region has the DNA TGTGCCAGTAGTATTGGGGTATGGACTGAAGCTTTCTTT. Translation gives CASSIGVWTEAFF.

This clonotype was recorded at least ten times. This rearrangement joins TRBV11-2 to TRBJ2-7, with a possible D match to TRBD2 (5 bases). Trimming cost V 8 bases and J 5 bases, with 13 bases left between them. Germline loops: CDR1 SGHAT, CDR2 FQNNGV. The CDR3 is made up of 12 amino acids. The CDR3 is CASVGMENEQYF. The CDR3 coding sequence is TGTGCCAGCGTCGGGATGGAAAACGAGCAGTACTTC.

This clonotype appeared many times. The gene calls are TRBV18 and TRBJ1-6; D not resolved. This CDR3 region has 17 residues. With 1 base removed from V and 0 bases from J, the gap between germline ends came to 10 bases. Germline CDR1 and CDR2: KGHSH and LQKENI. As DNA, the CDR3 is TGTGCCAGCTCACCACGTGATCCGTTCTCCTATAATTCACCCCTCCACTTT. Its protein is CASSPRDPFSYNSPLHF.

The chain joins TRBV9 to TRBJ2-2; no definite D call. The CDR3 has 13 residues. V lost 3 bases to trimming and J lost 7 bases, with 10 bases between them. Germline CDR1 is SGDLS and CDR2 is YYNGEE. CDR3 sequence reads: CASSAPIYGELFF. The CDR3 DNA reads TGTGCCAGCAGCGCCCCCATCTACGGGGAGCTGTTTTTT.